This T cell receptor beta chain was sequenced for a study of T cell clonality in common variable immunodeficiency. Notes on the study in general: CVID subjects showed higher TCRbeta clonality than healthy controls. Reportedly, TCR beta sequences from common variable immunodeficiency showed fewer deletions and N-nucleotide insertions.

The table came from immunoSEQ multiplex PCR; TCRdb's copy has only in-frame clones and leaves some out. The sample gives 25,000 to 35,000 clones, none seen only once, and the top ten clones hold around an eighth. This clone was counted at least ten times. Antigen unknown. From the germline J gene comes the end of the CDR3, since the read stops 3 residues before it. Each donor provided 5 to 8 ml of heparinized whole blood. CDR1 and CDR2 (germline): SGHDT, YYEEEE. The CDR3 extends over 13 amino acids. The sequencing sample was made of peripheral blood mononuclear cells. This sequence was found in a person aged 18-69 years in good health. V is TRBV5-6 and J is TRBJ1-2, with TRBD1 as a possible D gene (5 bases). CDR3 sequence reads: CASSFGGAGGYTF. The sequenced part of the CDR3 DNA is TGTGCCAGCAGCTTCGGGGGTGCGGGGGGC.